A single sample gave rise to the 2 T cell receptor beta chains below, sequenced in a study of blood T cells in healthy people across ages. The use of a sample-barcoded 5' primer and a J-beta primer mix characterized a second PCR of 7 to 11 cycles. TCRdb itself ran the 5' RACE reads through MiXCR, one entry per CDR3 protein. This repertoire shows about 930,000 distinct CDR3 sequences, under 35% found once; its top ten account for about a tenth. The data also belong to a second study, concerning T cells of mothers and their children.

Sequenced material: blood. The receptors derive from a woman in her forties in good health.

CDR3: CASSRNGGTTDTQYF. The CDR3 DNA is TGTGCCAGCAGCCGCAATGGGGGCACCACAGATACGCAGTATTTT. The genes are TRBV7-2 and TRBJ2-3, with D tentatively TRBD1 (6 bases). Trimming removed 5 bases at V and 2 bases at J, with 14 bases between. Per the germline V gene, CDR1 is SGHTA and CDR2 is FQGNSA. There are 15 residues in the CDR3.

The V gene is TRBV2, the J gene TRBJ1-4, with unresolved D. This CDR3 has 12 residues. Germline values: CDR1 SNHLY, CDR2 FYNNEI. Trimming shortened V by 10 bases and J by 5 bases, and 11 bases separated the two germline ends. In nucleotides, the CDR3 is TGTGCCACCCGGTCGGACAATGAAAAACTGTTTTTT. Its protein is CATRSDNEKLFF.